Shown below are 17 T cell receptor beta chains from a single sample sequenced in a study of CXCR3-negative and CXCR3-positive naive CD8 T cells (dated by TCRdb to the late 2010s). Which antigens these TCRs recognize remains unknown. Data came from a NextSeq 550. The Human TCR Profiling Kit (MiLaboratory) was used to prepare UMI-labeled 5' RACE TRB cDNA libraries. Based on TCRdb reprocessing of the reads, there is one entry per CDR3 protein sequence, and DNA is missing. This sample's listing comprises 90,000 to 100,000 distinct CDR3 sequences. Of the sample, 0.9% to 1.2% is held by the ten largest clones. General findings and caveats noted by the study authors: TRB CDR3s from CXCR3-positive naive cells showed higher hydrophobicity (lower Kidera factor 4), lower energy, and higher strength and volume indices than CXCR3-negative naive cells.

The sequenced material came from naive CXCR3+ CD8+ T cells from blood. The sample's cell subset or site, from its label and the paper: CD45RO-CCR7+CD27+CD95- naive CD8+ T cells expressing CXCR3 (TNR3+). The receptors here all came from a human donor in good health. Some clones in this sample may be carry-over from other donors' samples.

The V and J genes are TRBV4-3 and TRBJ2-2; without DNA, the TCRdb call of TRBD1 cannot be checked. Looked up from germline, CDR1 is LGHNA and CDR2 is YSLEER. This CDR3 has 16 residues. The CDR3 protein is CASSPGSGFATGELFF.

V gene TRBV7-9 combines with J gene TRBJ2-1; as DNA is missing, the TRBD1 call by TCRdb cannot be tested. CDR3 length: 12 amino acids. The germline V gene has CDR1 SEHNR and CDR2 FQNEAQ (reference sequence). CDR3 region: CASSLGTNEQFF.

The V gene is TRBV30, the J gene TRBJ2-7; TCRdb proposes TRBD2, but this gene call is untestable without DNA. Germline CDR1 is GTSNPN and CDR2 is SVGIG (reference sequence). CDR3 size: 16 residues. The CDR3: CAWMGAAGGLDFEQYF.

This chain connects TRBV7-6 to TRBJ2-7; TCRdb picks TRBD1, but there is no DNA to check that call. CDR3 length: 15 amino acids. Per germline, CDR1 SGHVS and CDR2 FNYEAQ. CDR3 in amino acids: CASSWGQGSSYEQYF.

The chain is built from TRBV4-3 and TRBJ2-5; checking the TCRdb D call of TRBD1 is not possible without DNA. The CDR3 totals 14 residues. Germline V lookup: CDR1 LGHNA, CDR2 YSLEER. CDR3 loop: CASSPLGRQETQYF.

CDR3: CASSYSSGSYNEQFF. The chain is built from TRBV6-5 and TRBJ2-1. This CDR3 is 15 amino acids long. Germline V gene sequence: CDR1 MNHEY, CDR2 SVGAGI.

The chain has TRBV7-6 and TRBJ2-3. Germline-derived CDR1 and CDR2 are SGHVS and FNYEAQ. The CDR3 has 15 residues. The CDR3 here is CASSLSGGRADTQYF.

The genes are TRBV18 and TRBJ2-5; TCRdb picks TRBD2, but there is no DNA to check that call. The CDR3 totals 15 residues. Germline CDR1 is KGHSH and CDR2 is LQKENI. The CDR3 region is CASSPNLADQETQYF.

The chain uses TRBV6-2 or TRBV6-3 and TRBJ2-1; TCRdb reports TRBD1, a call that lacks DNA to check it against. The CDR3 runs 13 residues. Germline values: CDR1 MNHEY, CDR2 SVGEGT. The CDR3 region is CASSPNRVDEQFF.

The V call is TRBV5-8, the J call TRBJ2-1; TCRdb selects TRBD2, and the lack of DNA leaves this call unchecked. There are 15 residues in the CDR3. Germline V gene sequence: CDR1 SGHTS, CDR2 YDEGEE. The CDR3 spells CASGLAVAGYNEQFF.

This chain uses TRBV7-9 with TRBJ2-3. From germline, CDR1 is SEHNR and CDR2 FQNEAQ (reference sequence). This CDR3 region has 15 residues. This chain's CDR3 is CASSLGGASTDTQYF.

The gene calls are TRBV7-9 and TRBJ2-7; the D call from TCRdb, TRBD1, cannot be confirmed without DNA. CDR1 SEHNR and CDR2 FQNEAQ come from the germline V gene (reference sequence). CDR3 length: 14 amino acids. CDR3: CASSSLDSTYEQYF. The full variable domain, with the rest looked up from reference TRBV7-9 and TRBJ2-7, is DTGVSQNPRHKITKRGQNVTFRCDPISEHNRLYWYRQTLGQGPEFLTYFQNEAQLEKSRLLSDRFSAERPKGSFSTLEIQRTEQGDSAMYLCASSSLDSTYEQYFGPGTRLTVT.

The rearrangement links TRBV12-5 to TRBJ2-2; TCRdb names TRBD1, which stays unverified in the absence of DNA. This CDR3 contains 12 residues. Germline lookup yields CDR1 LGHNT and CDR2 FRNRAP. CDR3 loop: CASAQGIGELFF.

The V gene is TRBV12-3 or TRBV12-4, the J gene TRBJ2-3; absent DNA, TCRdb's TRBD1 call cannot be checked. CDR3 size: 14 residues. This CDR3 is CASTLDSSTDTQYF.

The rearrangement links TRBV24-1 to TRBJ2-3; the D call of TRBD2 rests on TCRdb alone, since no DNA is present to check it. Germline CDR1 reads KGHDR; CDR2 reads SFDVKD. This CDR3 has 16 amino acids. CDR3 sequence: CATSDHSGGQTDMQYF.

The chain links TRBV7-3 to TRBJ2-1; TCRdb's D call of TRBD2 is untestable without DNA. The CDR3 is 14 amino acids. Germline V gene lookup returns CDR1 SGHTA and CDR2 FQGTGA. The CDR3 spells CASSSSGGAVEQFF.

V and J are TRBV19 and TRBJ1-1; TCRdb calls TRBD1, which cannot be checked without DNA. CDR1 is LNHDA, CDR2 SQIVND, per germline (reference sequence). The CDR3 runs 16 residues. The CDR3 spells CATPFSLRDRRTEAFF. The full variable domain, its missing parts supplied by reference TRBV19 and TRBJ1-1, is DGGITQSPKYLFRKEGQNVTLSCEQNLNHDAMYWYRQDPGQGLRLIYYSQIVNDFQKGDIAEGYSVSREKKESFPLTVTSAQKNPTAFYLCATPFSLRDRRTEAFFGQGTRLTVV.